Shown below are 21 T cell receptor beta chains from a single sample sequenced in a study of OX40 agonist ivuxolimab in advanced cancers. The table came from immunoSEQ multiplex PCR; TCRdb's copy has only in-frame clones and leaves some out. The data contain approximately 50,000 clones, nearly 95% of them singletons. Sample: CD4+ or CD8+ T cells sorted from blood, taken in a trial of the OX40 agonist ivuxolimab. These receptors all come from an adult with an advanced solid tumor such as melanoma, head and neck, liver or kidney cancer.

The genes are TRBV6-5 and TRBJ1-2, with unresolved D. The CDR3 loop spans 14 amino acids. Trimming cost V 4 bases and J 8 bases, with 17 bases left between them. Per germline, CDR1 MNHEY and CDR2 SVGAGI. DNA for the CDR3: TGTGCCAGCAGTTTCGCAAACTCCATGATGGGCTACACCTTC. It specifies CASSFANSMMGYTF.

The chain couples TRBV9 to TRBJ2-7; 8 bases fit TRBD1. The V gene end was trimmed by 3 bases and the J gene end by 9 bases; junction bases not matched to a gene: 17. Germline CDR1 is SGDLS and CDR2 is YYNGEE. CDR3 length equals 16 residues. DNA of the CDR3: TGTGCCAGCAGCGGCGGACCGGGACAGGTCACAGGGGTGCAGTACTTC. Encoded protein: CASSGGPGQVTGVQYF.

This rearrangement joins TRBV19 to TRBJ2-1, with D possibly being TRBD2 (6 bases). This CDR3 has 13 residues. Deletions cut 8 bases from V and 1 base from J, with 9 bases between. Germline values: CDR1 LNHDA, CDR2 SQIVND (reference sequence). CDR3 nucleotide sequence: TGTGCCAGTCGACTAGGATCCTACAATGAGCAGTTCTTC. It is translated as CASRLGSYNEQFF.

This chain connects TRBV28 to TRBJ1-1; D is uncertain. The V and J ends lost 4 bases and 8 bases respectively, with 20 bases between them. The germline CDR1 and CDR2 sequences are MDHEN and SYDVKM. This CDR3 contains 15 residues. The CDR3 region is CASSWGTGGNLEAFF. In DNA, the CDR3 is TGTGCCAGCAGTTGGGGTACGGGCGGGAATTTGGAAGCTTTCTTT. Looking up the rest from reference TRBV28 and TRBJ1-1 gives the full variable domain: DVKVTQSSRYLVKRTGEKVFLECVQDMDHENMFWYRQDPGLGLRLIYFSYDVKMKEKGDIPEGYSVSREKKERFSLILESASTNQTSMYLCASSWGTGGNLEAFFGQGTRLTVV.

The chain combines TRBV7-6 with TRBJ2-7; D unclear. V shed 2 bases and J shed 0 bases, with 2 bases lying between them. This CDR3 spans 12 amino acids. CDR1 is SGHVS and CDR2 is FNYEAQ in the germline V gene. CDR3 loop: CASSLTSYEQYF. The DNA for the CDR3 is TGTGCCAGCAGCTTAACCTCCTACGAGCAGTACTTC.

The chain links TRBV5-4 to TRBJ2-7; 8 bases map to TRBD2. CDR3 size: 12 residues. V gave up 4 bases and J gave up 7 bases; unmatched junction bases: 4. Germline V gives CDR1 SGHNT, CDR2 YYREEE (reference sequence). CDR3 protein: CASSVAGKEQYF. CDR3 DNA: TGTGCCAGCAGCGTAGCGGGAAAGGAGCAGTACTTC. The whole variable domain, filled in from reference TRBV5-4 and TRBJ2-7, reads ETGVTQSPTHLIKTRGQQVTLRCSSQSGHNTVSWYQQALGQGPQFIFQYYREEENGRGNFPPRFSGLQFPNYSSELNVNALELDDSALYLCASSVAGKEQYFGPGTRLTVT.

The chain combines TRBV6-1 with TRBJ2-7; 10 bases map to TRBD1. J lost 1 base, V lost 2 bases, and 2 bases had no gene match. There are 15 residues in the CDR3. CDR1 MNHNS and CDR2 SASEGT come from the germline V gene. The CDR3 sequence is CASSERDRGSYEQYF. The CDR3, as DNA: TGTGCCAGCAGTGAACGGGACAGGGGATCCTACGAGCAGTACTTC.

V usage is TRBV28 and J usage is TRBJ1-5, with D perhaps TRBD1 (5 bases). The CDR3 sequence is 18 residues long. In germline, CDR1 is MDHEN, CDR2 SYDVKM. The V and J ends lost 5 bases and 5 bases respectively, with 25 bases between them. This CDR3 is CASSLRWDGPLVHQPQHF. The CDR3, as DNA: TGTGCCAGCAGTCTCCGATGGGACGGCCCCCTTGTACATCAGCCCCAGCATTTT. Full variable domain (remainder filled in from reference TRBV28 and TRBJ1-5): DVKVTQSSRYLVKRTGEKVFLECVQDMDHENMFWYRQDPGLGLRLIYFSYDVKMKEKGDIPEGYSVSREKKERFSLILESASTNQTSMYLCASSLRWDGPLVHQPQHFGDGTRLSIL.

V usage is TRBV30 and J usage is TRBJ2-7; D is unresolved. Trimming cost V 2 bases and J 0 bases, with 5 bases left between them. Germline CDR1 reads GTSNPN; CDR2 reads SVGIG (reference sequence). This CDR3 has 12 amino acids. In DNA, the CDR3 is TGTGCCTGGAGTCCGGGCTCCTACGAGCAGTACTTC. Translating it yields CAWSPGSYEQYF. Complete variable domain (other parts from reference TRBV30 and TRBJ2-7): SQTIHQWPATLVQPVGSPLSLECTVEGTSNPNLYWYRQAAGRGLQLLFYSVGIGQISSEVPQNLSASRPQDRQFILSSKKLLLSDSGFYLCAWSPGSYEQYFGPGTRLTVT.

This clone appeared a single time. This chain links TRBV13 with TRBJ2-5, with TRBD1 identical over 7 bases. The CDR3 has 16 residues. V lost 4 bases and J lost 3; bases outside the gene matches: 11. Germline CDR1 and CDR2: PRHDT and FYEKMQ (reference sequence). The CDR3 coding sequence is TGTGCCAGCAGCTCCACCAAGACAGGGTATAAAGAGACCCAGTACTTC. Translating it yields CASSSTKTGYKETQYF.

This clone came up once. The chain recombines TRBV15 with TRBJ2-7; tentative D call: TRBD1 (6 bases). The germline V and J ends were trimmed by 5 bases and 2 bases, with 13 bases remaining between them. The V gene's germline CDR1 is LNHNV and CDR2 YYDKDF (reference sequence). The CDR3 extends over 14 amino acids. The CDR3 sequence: CATSYTGIPYEQYF. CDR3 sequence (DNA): TGTGCCACCAGCTATACAGGGATCCCCTACGAGCAGTACTTC.

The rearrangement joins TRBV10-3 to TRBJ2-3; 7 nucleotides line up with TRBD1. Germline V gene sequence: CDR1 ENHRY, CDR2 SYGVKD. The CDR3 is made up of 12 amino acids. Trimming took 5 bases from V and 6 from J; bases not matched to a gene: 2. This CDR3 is CAISNRGDTQYF. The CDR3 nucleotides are TGTGCCATCAGTAACAGGGGTGATACGCAGTATTTT.

Here the CDR3 DNA reads TGTGCCAGCAGCTCGTCGACAGGAGAGAACACCGGGGAGCTGTTTTTT. Amino acids: CASSSSTGENTGELFF. The chain carries TRBV7-9 and TRBJ2-2, with D maybe TRBD1 (6 bases). V lost 4 bases and J 1 base, leaving 13 bases between the germline ends. The CDR3 runs 16 residues. Germline CDR1 and CDR2: SEHNR and FQNEAQ (reference sequence).

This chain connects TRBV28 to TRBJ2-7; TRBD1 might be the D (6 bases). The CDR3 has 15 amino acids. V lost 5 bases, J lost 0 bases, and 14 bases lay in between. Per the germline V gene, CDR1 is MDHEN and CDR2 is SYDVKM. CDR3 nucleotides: TGTGCCAGCAGTCCCGGGACACTAGACTCCTACGAGCAGTACTTC. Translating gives CASSPGTLDSYEQYF. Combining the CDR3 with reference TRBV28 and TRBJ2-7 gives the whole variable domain DVKVTQSSRYLVKRTGEKVFLECVQDMDHENMFWYRQDPGLGLRLIYFSYDVKMKEKGDIPEGYSVSREKKERFSLILESASTNQTSMYLCASSPGTLDSYEQYFGPGTRLTVT.

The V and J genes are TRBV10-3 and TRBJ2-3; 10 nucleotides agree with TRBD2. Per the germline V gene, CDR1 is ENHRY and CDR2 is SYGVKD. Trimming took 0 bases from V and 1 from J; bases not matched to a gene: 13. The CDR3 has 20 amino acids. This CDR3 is CAISESMASGSIVGTDTQYF. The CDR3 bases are TGTGCCATCAGTGAGTCGATGGCTAGCGGGAGCATAGTCGGCACAGATACGCAGTATTTT.

This CDR3 reads CSVEVTGGGREQFF. The CDR3 region has the DNA TGCAGCGTTGAGGTGACAGGGGGGGGCCGGGAGCAGTTCTTC. The chain employs TRBV29-1 and TRBJ2-1; 9 positions match TRBD1. The CDR3 runs to 14 residues. CDR1 and CDR2 from the germline V gene are SQVTM and ANQGSEA. The trim removed 3 bases at V and 10 bases at J, leaving 10 bases unmatched.

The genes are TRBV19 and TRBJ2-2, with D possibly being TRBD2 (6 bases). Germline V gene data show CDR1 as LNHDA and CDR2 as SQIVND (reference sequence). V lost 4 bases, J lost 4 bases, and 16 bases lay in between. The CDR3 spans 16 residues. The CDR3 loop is CASSTSSRGSTGELFF. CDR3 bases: TGTGCCAGTAGTACCTCGTCCCGGGGGAGCACCGGGGAGCTGTTTTTT. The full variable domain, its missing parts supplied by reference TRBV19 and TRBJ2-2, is DGGITQSPKYLFRKEGQNVTLSCEQNLNHDAMYWYRQDPGQGLRLIYYSQIVNDFQKGDIAEGYSVSREKKESFPLTVTSAQKNPTAFYLCASSTSSRGSTGELFFGEGSRLTVL.

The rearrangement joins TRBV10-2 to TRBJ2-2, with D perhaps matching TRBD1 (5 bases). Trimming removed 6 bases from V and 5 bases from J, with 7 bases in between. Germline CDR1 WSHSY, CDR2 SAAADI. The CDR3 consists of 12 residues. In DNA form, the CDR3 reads TGCGCCAGCAGCCCAGGGACCGGGGAGCTGTTTTTT. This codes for CASSPGTGELFF.

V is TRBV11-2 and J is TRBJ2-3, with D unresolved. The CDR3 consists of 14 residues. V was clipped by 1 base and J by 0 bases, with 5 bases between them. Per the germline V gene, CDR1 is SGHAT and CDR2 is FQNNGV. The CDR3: CASSLVDSTDTQYF. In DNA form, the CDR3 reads TGTGCCAGCAGCTTAGTAGATAGCACAGATACGCAGTATTTT.

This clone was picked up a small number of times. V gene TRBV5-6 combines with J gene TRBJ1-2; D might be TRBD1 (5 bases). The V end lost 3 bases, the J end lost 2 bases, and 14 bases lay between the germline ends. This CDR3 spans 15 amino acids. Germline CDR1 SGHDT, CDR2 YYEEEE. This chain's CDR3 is CASSYVAGTNYGYTF. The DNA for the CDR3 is TGTGCCAGCAGCTATGTCGCAGGGACCAACTATGGCTACACCTTC.

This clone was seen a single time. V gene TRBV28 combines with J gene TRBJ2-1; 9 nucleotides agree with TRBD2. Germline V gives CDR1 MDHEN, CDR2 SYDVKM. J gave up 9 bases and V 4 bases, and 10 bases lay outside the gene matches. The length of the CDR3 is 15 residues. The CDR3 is CASSSGTSRPSEQFF. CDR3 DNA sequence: TGTGCCAGCAGTTCAGGGACTAGCAGGCCAAGTGAGCAGTTCTTC.